This entry describes one T cell receptor beta chain. This record belongs to a study of blood T cell repertoires in COVID-19. Study in general: From T cells, B-cell-depleted T cells, or PBMCs came the material, which was cDNA or gDNA.

With 4 bases clipped from V and 0 bases from J, the junction kept 8 bases outside the gene matches. The germline V gene encodes CDR1 PRHDT and CDR2 FYEKMQ (reference sequence). CDR3 length: 18 amino acids. TCRdb keeps only in-frame clones here, not all; method: immunoSEQ multiplex PCR. The profile shows approximately 220,000 clones, around 85% of them singletons. Participants had their cohort set by participant-reported clinical history. Two negative PCRs, clearance, or symptom resolution characterized the recovered Cohort 3 donors. The sample taken for sequencing was PBMCs or T cells enriched from blood (not recorded which). The chain has TRBV13 and TRBJ2-6, with 8 bases lining up with TRBD1. This TCR came from a man between 40 and 49 years old who had recovered from COVID-19. The CDR3 reads CASSSPGQESSGANVLTF. CDR3 nucleotide sequence: TGTGCCAGCAGCTCGCCGGGACAGGAGAGCTCTGGGGCCAACGTCCTGACTTTC. Full variable domain (missing parts from reference TRBV13 and TRBJ2-6): AAGVIQSPRHLIKEKRETATLKCYPIPRHDTVYWYQQGPGQDPQFLISFYEKMQSDKGSIPDRFSAQQFSDYHSELNMSSLELGDSALYFCASSSPGQESSGANVLTFGAGSRLTVL.